The clone carrying this T cell receptor (beta chain) was seen many times. The antigen remains undetermined. The entry originates in a study of blood T cells in healthy people across ages. Findings of the study overall: Because donor CMV status was unknown, expanded clonotype changes were possibly confounded.

V was cut by 8 bases and J by 5 bases, with 18 bases left in between. There are 14 residues in the CDR3. Germline V lookup: CDR1 SGHTA, CDR2 FQGNSA. It was with a sample-barcoded 5' primer and a J-beta primer mix that a second PCR of roughly 7 to 11 cycles was run. One entry per CDR3 protein, called by TCRdb with MiXCR from the 5' RACE reads. The sample lists approximately 810,000 distinct CDR3 sequences; around 26% were seen once. The clonotype was recovered from a woman older than 75 in good health. Sequenced sample: blood. The V call is TRBV7-2, the J call TRBJ2-5, with D tentatively TRBD1 or TRBD2 (5 bases each). Here the CDR3 DNA reads TGTGCCAGCCATTATCCGGGGACGGGGGAGACCCAGTACTTC. It codes for CASHYPGTGETQYF. Full variable domain (remainder filled in from reference TRBV7-2 and TRBJ2-5): GAGVSQSPSNKVTEKGKDVELRCDPISGHTALYWYRQSLGQGLEFLIYFQGNSAPDKSGLPSDRFSAERTGGSVSTLTIQRTQQEDSAVYLCASHYPGTGETQYFGPGTRLLVL.